The T cell receptor beta chain described here comes from a study of blood T cell repertoires in COVID-19. The CDR3 runs 13 residues. This clone was recorded a few times. Within 2 weeks before study entry, exposed participants met a COVID-19 case. Sequencing was performed with immunoSEQ multiplex PCR; in TCRdb, only in-frame clones are kept and a portion is missing. This table has about 250,000 clones, around 90% appearing once. The rearrangement uses TRBV12-1 and TRBJ1-4; whether TRBD1, the table's D call, matches the DNA was not checked. TRBV12-1 is shown as a pseudogene. The sequencing input was PBMCs or T cells enriched from blood (not recorded which). The clonotype comes from a woman aged 40 to 50 who had been exposed to COVID-19. CDR3 coding DNA: TGTGCCAGCAGCTTTGTAGGGGTTCGAAAACTGTTTTTT. Its translation: CASSFVGVRKLFF.